This TCR beta chain stems from a study of T cell responses to AZD1222 COVID-19 vaccine. The study, taken as a whole, reports: At baseline, just five to seven AZD1222 recipients tested seropositive. Most donors were white British and more were female, and clonal diversity was possibly underestimated. Regions 160-218 and 743-854 dominated among vaccine-associated CD4 TCRs spanning spike.

The data were produced by immunoSEQ multiplex PCR, yet TCRdb's version contains in-frame clones alone and is incomplete. The sample lists over 120,000 clones; about 90% were seen once. Concerning this clone: Its antigen remains unidentified.

Unmatched junction bases numbered 5, after V lost 5 bases and J lost 2 bases. CDR1 and CDR2 (germline): MNHEY, SVGAGI. The CDR3 contains 15 residues. The clonotype was recovered from an adult who received the AZD1222 COVID-19 vaccine. The chain has TRBV6-5 and TRBJ1-2, with 10 bases fitting TRBD1. Material: peripheral blood, obtained 28 days after the second AZD1222 dose. This chain's CDR3 is CASSPGGQGNYGYTF. CDR3 in DNA: TGTGCCAGCAGTCCGGGGGGACAGGGGAACTATGGCTACACCTTC.